A selection of T cell receptor beta chains follows, all from one sample in a study of beta chain features in type 1 diabetes. TCRdb's table, derived via immunoSEQ multiplex PCR, lists solely in-frame clones and lacks some. The table records some 290,000 clones, over 11% of them present only once. Sample: naive CD4+ T cells from blood. All receptors come from a man under 40 with type 1 diabetes. Each CDR3 is given with its conserved first and last residue. The D gene is left open where the match is weak. A clone size is listed for some rows: how often the clone was seen (once, few, many), or a class if it is expanded.

D gene	V gene	CDR3 length	J gene	clone size	CDR3 protein	CDR3 DNA
NA	TRBV30	15	TRBJ2-2	NA	CAWRRWGTPIGELFF	TGTGCCTGGCGTCGCTGGGGGACTCCCATCGGGGAGCTGTTTTTT
NA	TRBV27	13	TRBJ2-3	NA	CASSHRRADTQYF	TGTGCCAGCAGTCACCGCAGGGCAGATACGCAGTATTTT
NA	TRBV6-5	14	TRBJ1-1	NA	CASSYSAGDTEAFF	TGTGCCAGCAGTTACTCGGCAGGGGACACTGAAGCTTTCTTT
NA	TRBV5-4	13	TRBJ2-3	NA	CASSLGLDVTQYF	TGTGCCAGCAGCTTGGGGCTAGACGTTACGCAGTATTTT
NA	TRBV7-3	13	TRBJ1-1	few	CASSSLRRRRAFF	TGTGCCAGCAGCTCCCTCCGGAGGAGGCGAGCTTTCTTT
NA	TRBV29-1	14	TRBJ2-3	NA	CSVEGRGPTDTQYF	TGCAGCGTTGAAGGGAGGGGCCCAACAGATACGCAGTATTTT
NA	TRBV4-3	14	TRBJ2-1	NA	CASSHIRENNEQFF	TGCGCCAGCAGCCACATACGAGAAAACAATGAGCAGTTCTTC
NA	TRBV30	12	TRBJ2-7	few	CAWKRSSYEQYF	TGTGCCTGGAAACGGAGCTCCTACGAGCAGTACTTC
TRBD2	TRBV27	15	TRBJ2-2	few	CASSFWGLDQRELFF	TGTGCCAGCAGTTTTTGGGGACTAGACCAGCGGGAGCTGTTTTTT
NA	TRBV9	16	TRBJ2-3	NA	CASSVPARAHTDTQYF	TGTGCCAGCAGCGTTCCCGCCAGGGCACACACAGATACGCAGTATTTT
TRBD2	TRBV6-5	16	TRBJ2-1	few	CASSYSRGGSWYEQFF	TGTGCCAGCAGTTACTCGCGGGGCGGGAGTTGGTATGAGCAGTTCTTC
NA	TRBV30	12	TRBJ1-2	few	CAGTGISYGYTF	TGTGCCGGAACAGGGATCTCCTATGGCTACACCTTC
NA	TRBV7-9	18	TRBJ1-3	NA	CASSLIPTGDNSGNTIYF	TGTGCCAGCAGCTTAATTCCTACAGGAGACAACTCTGGAAACACCATATATTTT
TRBD2	TRBV11-2	15	TRBJ2-1	few	CASSLVTSGVGEQFF	TGTGCCAGCAGCTTGGTAACTAGCGGGGTGGGTGAGCAGTTCTTC
NA	TRBV29-1	14	TRBJ2-7	NA	CSAYSTTNSYEQYF	TGCAGCGCTTACTCGACAACCAACTCCTACGAGCAGTACTTC
NA	TRBV19	13	TRBJ2-1	few	CASRPGSDNEQFF	TGTGCCAGTAGACCAGGCTCGGACAATGAGCAGTTCTTC
NA	TRBV18	14	TRBJ2-1	NA	CASSPTYKDNEQFF	TGTGCCAGCTCACCAACATACAAAGACAATGAGCAGTTCTTC
NA	TRBV2	14	TRBJ2-7	NA	CASSEGGGAYEQYF	TGTGCCAGCAGTGAAGGCGGTGGCGCCTACGAGCAGTACTTC
NA	TRBV7-3	14	TRBJ2-1	few	CASSPDSYYNEQFF	TGTGCCAGCAGCCCGGACTCCTATTACAATGAGCAGTTCTTC
NA	TRBV5-1	16	TRBJ2-5	few	CASSSRGALRGETQYF	TGCGCCAGCAGCTCCCGTGGGGCGTTACGAGGAGAGACCCAGTACTTC
NA	TRBV9	13	TRBJ2-5	NA	CASSATGQETQYF	TGTGCCAGCAGCGCTACAGGGCAAGAGACCCAGTACTTC
TRBD1	TRBV19	13	TRBJ2-7	NA	CATSGTGFYEQYF	TGTGCCACCTCCGGGACAGGGTTTTACGAGCAGTACTTC
NA	TRBV28	12	TRBJ2-1	few	CASSLQGSEQFF	TGTGCCAGCAGTTTACAGGGTAGTGAGCAGTTCTTC
NA	TRBV6-6	13	TRBJ1-5	few	CASSPQGNQPQHF	TGTGCCAGCAGCCCCCAGGGGAATCAGCCCCAGCATTTT
TRBD1	TRBV29-1	13	TRBJ1-5	NA	CSVGTGGDQPQHF	TGCAGCGTCGGGACAGGGGGGGATCAGCCCCAGCATTTT
NA	TRBV4-2	13	TRBJ2-5	NA	CASSRDPGKTQYF	TGTGCCAGCAGCCGAGATCCGGGAAAGACCCAGTACTTC
TRBD2	TRBV30	14	TRBJ2-2	few	CAWSVLAATGELFF	TGTGCCTGGAGTGTACTAGCGGCCACCGGGGAGCTGTTTTTT
NA	TRBV15	15	TRBJ2-1	few	CATSPAGRGWNEQFF	TGTGCCACCAGCCCCGCCGGGAGAGGTTGGAATGAGCAGTTCTTC
NA	TRBV20-1	11	TRBJ2-1	few	CSVGGSNEQFF	TGCAGTGTGGGGGGTAGCAATGAGCAGTTCTTC
NA	TRBV28	13	TRBJ2-3	few	CAGNSGPTDTQYF	TGTGCCGGAAATTCAGGGCCCACAGATACGCAGTATTTT
TRBD2	TRBV7-7	17	TRBJ2-3	few	CASSSGTGAGDGDTQYF	TGTGCTAGCAGCTCGGGAACTGGAGCGGGAGATGGAGATACGCAGTATTTT
NA	TRBV5-1	14	TRBJ2-3	few	CASSFTGEEDTQYF	TGCGCCAGCAGCTTTACAGGGGAGGAAGATACGCAGTATTTT
TRBD2	TRBV28	14	TRBJ2-1	NA	CASSPGTSINEQFF	TGTGCCAGCAGTCCCGGGACTAGCATAAATGAGCAGTTCTTC
TRBD2	TRBV4-1	15	TRBJ2-2	NA	CASSRGLAGVGELFF	TGCGCCAGCAGCCGAGGACTAGCGGGAGTAGGGGAGCTGTTTTTT
NA	TRBV7-2	15	TRBJ1-5	few	CASSADTYSNQPQHF	TGTGCCAGCAGCGCGGACACTTATAGCAATCAGCCCCAGCATTTT
TRBD1	TRBV7-2	13	TRBJ1-5	NA	CASTGTGGQPQHF	TGTGCCAGCACCGGGACAGGGGGTCAGCCCCAGCATTTT
NA	TRBV7-9	15	TRBJ2-7	few	CASSPSGLKAYEQYF	TGTGCCAGCAGCCCCAGCGGACTCAAGGCTTACGAGCAGTACTTC
NA	TRBV13	14	TRBJ1-1	NA	CASSLGTGGTEAFF	TGTGCCAGCAGCTTAGGCACGGGGGGCACTGAAGCTTTCTTT
NA	TRBV6-5	14	TRBJ1-2	NA	CASSRTESNYGYTF	TGTGCCAGCAGCCGGACAGAGTCTAACTATGGCTACACCTTC
NA	TRBV28	15	TRBJ2-2	few	CASSLVHRDTGELFF	TGTGCCAGCAGTTTAGTCCACAGGGACACCGGGGAGCTGTTTTTT